The rows below give T cell receptor beta chains drawn from one sample of a study of radiation and T cells in renal cell carcinoma. Sequencing used immunoSEQ multiplex PCR; TCRdb keeps in-frame clones, though not all of them. The sample contains some 97,000 clones, around 80% of which appear only once. The specimen comprised blood, sampled from a patient whose treatment included radiotherapy and nephrectomy. The receptors were sampled from a man in his sixties with renal cell carcinoma. Each CDR3 is given with its conserved first and last residue. Each record gives: CDR3 length, D gene, clone size, V gene, J gene, CDR3 DNA, CDR3 protein. D genes are given only for firm matches. Rows may omit the clone size; those that give it use once, few, many or a size class.

len: 16
d_gene: TRBD2
abundance: -
v_gene: TRBV6-6
j_gene: TRBJ2-3
CDR3nt: TGTGCCAGCAGAACTAGCGGGAGAATCGGCACAGATACGCAGTATTTT
CDR3aa: CASRTSGRIGTDTQYF

len: 14
d_gene: TRBD1
abundance: -
v_gene: TRBV27
j_gene: TRBJ1-5
CDR3nt: TGTGCCAGCAGTTGGGACAGTAGCAATCAGCCCCAGCATTTT
CDR3aa: CASSWDSSNQPQHF

len: 13
d_gene: -
abundance: once
v_gene: TRBV5-4
j_gene: TRBJ1-1
CDR3nt: TGTGCCAGCAGCTTGATTCTAGCAGCTGAAGCTTTCTTT
CDR3aa: CASSLILAAEAFF

len: 12
d_gene: -
abundance: few
v_gene: TRBV19
j_gene: TRBJ2-5
CDR3nt: TGTGCCAGTAGTCGGGAGCCAGAGACCCAGTACTTC
CDR3aa: CASSREPETQYF

len: 14
d_gene: TRBD1
abundance: -
v_gene: TRBV28
j_gene: TRBJ1-2
CDR3nt: TGTGCCAGCAGTTCAACAGGGGGCGCGGGTGGCTACACCTTC
CDR3aa: CASSSTGGAGGYTF

len: 16
d_gene: -
abundance: -
v_gene: TRBV5-1
j_gene: TRBJ2-7
CDR3nt: TGCGCCAGCAGCGTATCGTCAGGGGTTCAGTCCTACGAGCAGTACTTC
CDR3aa: CASSVSSGVQSYEQYF

len: 13
d_gene: -
abundance: -
v_gene: TRBV5-4
j_gene: TRBJ1-5
CDR3nt: TGTGCCAGCAGCTTGGAGGGGGGGAAGCCCCAGCATTTT
CDR3aa: CASSLEGGKPQHF

len: 16
d_gene: -
abundance: -
v_gene: TRBV27
j_gene: TRBJ2-1
CDR3nt: TGTGCCAGCAGTTTAAGGAGAGTCGTCTCCTACAATGAGCAGTTCTTC
CDR3aa: CASSLRRVVSYNEQFF

len: 15
d_gene: -
abundance: once
v_gene: TRBV7-2
j_gene: TRBJ2-1
CDR3nt: TGTGCCAGCAGCCCTGAAGGATACGGTTACAATGAGCAGTTCTTC
CDR3aa: CASSPEGYGYNEQFF

len: 15
d_gene: -
abundance: -
v_gene: TRBV6-6
j_gene: TRBJ1-1
CDR3nt: TGTGCCAGCAGTTCCACCAGGGGTGTAATCGCTGAAGCTTTCTTT
CDR3aa: CASSSTRGVIAEAFF

len: 15
d_gene: TRBD2
abundance: -
v_gene: TRBV5-1
j_gene: TRBJ2-3
CDR3nt: TGCGCCAGCAGCGAAGCGGGAGCGACAATAGATACGCAGTATTTT
CDR3aa: CASSEAGATIDTQYF

len: 17
d_gene: -
abundance: few
v_gene: TRBV28
j_gene: TRBJ1-1
CDR3nt: TGTGCCAGCAGGCCCCCGGGGGGCCTAGTCATGAACACTGAAGCTTTCTTT
CDR3aa: CASRPPGGLVMNTEAFF

len: 14
d_gene: -
abundance: -
v_gene: TRBV10-1
j_gene: TRBJ2-3
CDR3nt: TGCGCCAGCAGTCTCTCCAGGGGTACAGATACGCAGTATTTT
CDR3aa: CASSLSRGTDTQYF

len: 14
d_gene: -
abundance: -
v_gene: TRBV9
j_gene: TRBJ2-3
CDR3nt: TGTGCCAGCAGCATGGACTACCACCCAGATACGCAGTATTTT
CDR3aa: CASSMDYHPDTQYF

len: 15
d_gene: -
abundance: -
v_gene: TRBV29-1
j_gene: TRBJ2-7
CDR3nt: TGCAGCGTTGAAAGGCGAGGGCGAAGCTCCTACGAGCAGTACTTC
CDR3aa: CSVERRGRSSYEQYF

len: 12
d_gene: -
abundance: -
v_gene: TRBV7-9
j_gene: TRBJ2-7
CDR3nt: TGTGCCAGCAGCCGCACGGGCTACGAGCAGTACTTC
CDR3aa: CASSRTGYEQYF

len: 13
d_gene: -
abundance: -
v_gene: TRBV13
j_gene: TRBJ2-7
CDR3nt: TGTGCCAGCAGCCCGGCGCGAGCGTACGAGCAGTACTTC
CDR3aa: CASSPARAYEQYF

len: 15
d_gene: TRBD1
abundance: -
v_gene: TRBV5-1
j_gene: TRBJ2-3
CDR3nt: TGCGCCAGCAGTTTTCCGGGACAGAGCACAGATACGCAGTATTTT
CDR3aa: CASSFPGQSTDTQYF

len: 13
d_gene: -
abundance: -
v_gene: TRBV11-2
j_gene: TRBJ1-2
CDR3nt: TGTGCCAGCAGCTTAGTTGGCAGCTATGGCTACACCTTC
CDR3aa: CASSLVGSYGYTF

len: 16
d_gene: -
abundance: -
v_gene: TRBV10-3
j_gene: TRBJ2-1
CDR3nt: TGTGCCATCACCTCGACTCGGCAGGGGGGACGTAATGAGCAGTTCTTC
CDR3aa: CAITSTRQGGRNEQFF

len: 14
d_gene: -
abundance: -
v_gene: TRBV7-2
j_gene: TRBJ1-5
CDR3nt: TGTGCCAGCAGCTTAGGGGATAGCAATCAGCCCCAGCATTTT
CDR3aa: CASSLGDSNQPQHF

len: 16
d_gene: TRBD1
abundance: -
v_gene: TRBV11-3
j_gene: TRBJ2-3
CDR3nt: TGTGCCAGCAGCTCGGACAGGCCCCCGTTCACAGATACGCAGTATTTT
CDR3aa: CASSSDRPPFTDTQYF

len: 15
d_gene: -
abundance: -
v_gene: TRBV25-1
j_gene: TRBJ2-5
CDR3nt: TGTGCCAGCAGTGAAACGTGGGGGCGGACGGGGGCCCAGTACTTC
CDR3aa: CASSETWGRTGAQYF

len: 17
d_gene: TRBD1
abundance: -
v_gene: TRBV10-3
j_gene: TRBJ2-3
CDR3nt: TGTGCCATCAGCCCCATCACCGGGACAGGGTTCACAGATACGCAGTATTTT
CDR3aa: CAISPITGTGFTDTQYF

len: 15
d_gene: TRBD1
abundance: -
v_gene: TRBV9
j_gene: TRBJ2-7
CDR3nt: TGTGCCAGCAGCGATGACAGGGGAATCATCCACGAGCAGTACTTC
CDR3aa: CASSDDRGIIHEQYF

len: 12
d_gene: -
abundance: -
v_gene: TRBV2
j_gene: TRBJ1-3
CDR3nt: TGTGCCAGCAGTGAGAGGGGAAACACCATATATTTT
CDR3aa: CASSERGNTIYF

len: 13
d_gene: TRBD1
abundance: -
v_gene: TRBV27
j_gene: TRBJ1-1
CDR3nt: TGTGCCAGCAGTTCCCCGGGACAGAAAAAGGAGAGATTT
CDR3aa: CASSSPGQKKERF

len: 13
d_gene: -
abundance: few
v_gene: TRBV28
j_gene: TRBJ2-7
CDR3nt: TGTGCCAGCGCCCGGGGCAGGGACTACGAGCAGTACTTC
CDR3aa: CASARGRDYEQYF

len: 14
d_gene: -
abundance: -
v_gene: TRBV14
j_gene: TRBJ2-3
CDR3nt: TGTGCCAGCAGCCCAAATAGGGTGGCAGATACGCAGTATTTT
CDR3aa: CASSPNRVADTQYF

len: 11
d_gene: -
abundance: -
v_gene: TRBV12-5
j_gene: TRBJ2-7
CDR3nt: TGTGCTAGTGTGGAAGCTTACGAGCAGTACTTC
CDR3aa: CASVEAYEQYF

len: 14
d_gene: -
abundance: -
v_gene: TRBV5-5
j_gene: TRBJ2-7
CDR3nt: TGTGCCAGCAGCCTGGAAACAGGGTTGGGCGAGCAGTACTTC
CDR3aa: CASSLETGLGEQYF

len: 16
d_gene: -
abundance: -
v_gene: TRBV4-1
j_gene: TRBJ1-1
CDR3nt: TGCGCCAGCAGCCAAGTTACAGGGATACTGAACACTGAAGCTTTCTTT
CDR3aa: CASSQVTGILNTEAFF

len: 13
d_gene: TRBD2
abundance: -
v_gene: TRBV5-6
j_gene: TRBJ2-7
CDR3nt: TGTGCTTCTGGTGGCGGGAGAACCTACGAGCAGTACTTC
CDR3aa: CASGGGRTYEQYF

len: 15
d_gene: -
abundance: -
v_gene: TRBV25-1
j_gene: TRBJ1-4
CDR3nt: TGTGCCAGCAGTGAGTTGGCAGCAACTAATGAAAAACTGTTTTTT
CDR3aa: CASSELAATNEKLFF

len: 15
d_gene: -
abundance: -
v_gene: TRBV27
j_gene: TRBJ1-6
CDR3nt: TGTGCCAGCCGGGGGCCAGGCGGGTATAATTCACCCCTCCACTTT
CDR3aa: CASRGPGGYNSPLHF

len: 15
d_gene: TRBD1
abundance: -
v_gene: TRBV28
j_gene: TRBJ1-2
CDR3nt: TGTGCCAGCAGCCGGACCCGGGACAGCGACTATGGCTACACCTTC
CDR3aa: CASSRTRDSDYGYTF

len: 16
d_gene: -
abundance: -
v_gene: TRBV4-1
j_gene: TRBJ1-2
CDR3nt: TGCGCCAGCAGCCACGGAGTTGGAAGGCTTCAAGATGGCTACACCTTC
CDR3aa: CASSHGVGRLQDGYTF

len: 15
d_gene: TRBD2
abundance: -
v_gene: TRBV5-1
j_gene: TRBJ2-1
CDR3nt: TGCGCCAGCAGAACAAGCGGGACCTCCTACAATGAGCAGTTCTTC
CDR3aa: CASRTSGTSYNEQFF

len: 14
d_gene: -
abundance: -
v_gene: TRBV27
j_gene: TRBJ1-5
CDR3nt: TGTGCCAGCAGAACCCGGGCGCCCGATCAGCCCCAGCATTTT
CDR3aa: CASRTRAPDQPQHF

len: 12
d_gene: -
abundance: few
v_gene: TRBV27
j_gene: TRBJ2-5
CDR3nt: TGTGCCAGCAGTGCTTTCGGGGAGACCCAGTACTTC
CDR3aa: CASSAFGETQYF

len: 14
d_gene: -
abundance: -
v_gene: TRBV28
j_gene: TRBJ2-4
CDR3nt: TGTGCCAGCAAACCCCCGGGCGAACAAAACATTCAGTACTTC
CDR3aa: CASKPPGEQNIQYF

len: 12
d_gene: -
abundance: -
v_gene: TRBV4-1
j_gene: TRBJ2-1
CDR3nt: TGCGCCAGCAGCCACCGGTACAATGAGCAGTTCTTC
CDR3aa: CASSHRYNEQFF

len: 14
d_gene: TRBD1
abundance: -
v_gene: TRBV19
j_gene: TRBJ1-5
CDR3nt: TGTGCCAGTAGTATGGGGACAGGGAGTCAGCCCCAGCATTTT
CDR3aa: CASSMGTGSQPQHF

len: 13
d_gene: TRBD1
abundance: few
v_gene: TRBV14
j_gene: TRBJ1-1
CDR3nt: TGTGCCAGCAGCCAAGCGGGACAGGGAGAGGCTTTCTTT
CDR3aa: CASSQAGQGEAFF

len: 18
d_gene: -
abundance: -
v_gene: TRBV4-1
j_gene: TRBJ2-1
CDR3nt: TGCGCCAGCAGCCAAGAAATCCCCCTTTTAAAGGTCTACAATGAGCAGTTCTTC
CDR3aa: CASSQEIPLLKVYNEQFF

len: 18
d_gene: TRBD2
abundance: -
v_gene: TRBV11-2
j_gene: TRBJ2-3
CDR3nt: TGTGCCAGCAGCCCGTGGGGGCGGGAGGGTAGCGGGACAGATACGCAGTATTTT
CDR3aa: CASSPWGREGSGTDTQYF

len: 12
d_gene: -
abundance: -
v_gene: TRBV19
j_gene: TRBJ2-1
CDR3nt: TGTGCCAGTAGTGATTTCCACAATGAGCAGTTCTTC
CDR3aa: CASSDFHNEQFF

len: 14
d_gene: -
abundance: -
v_gene: TRBV5-4
j_gene: TRBJ2-7
CDR3nt: TGTGCCAGCAGCCTTCGGGGCCCCACCTACGAGCAGTACTTC
CDR3aa: CASSLRGPTYEQYF

len: 14
d_gene: -
abundance: -
v_gene: TRBV7-2
j_gene: TRBJ1-5
CDR3nt: TGTGCCAGCAGCCCATCATATAGCAATCAGCCCCAGCATTTT
CDR3aa: CASSPSYSNQPQHF

len: 18
d_gene: TRBD2
abundance: -
v_gene: TRBV7-8
j_gene: TRBJ2-3
CDR3nt: TGTGCCAGCAGCGCGACCGGGACTAGCGGGACTATCACAGATACGCAGTATTTT
CDR3aa: CASSATGTSGTITDTQYF

len: 16
d_gene: TRBD2
abundance: -
v_gene: TRBV2
j_gene: TRBJ2-1
CDR3nt: TGTGCCAGCATATCGGGAGCGGGACGTTCCTACAATGAGCAGTTCTTC
CDR3aa: CASISGAGRSYNEQFF

len: 11
d_gene: -
abundance: -
v_gene: TRBV28
j_gene: TRBJ2-7
CDR3nt: TGTGCCAGCTTTTCCCTGAGCGAGCAGTACTTC
CDR3aa: CASFSLSEQYF

len: 14
d_gene: -
abundance: -
v_gene: TRBV2
j_gene: TRBJ1-5
CDR3nt: TGTGCCAGCAGTCAGCCTACCCTAGGACAGCCCCAGCATTTT
CDR3aa: CASSQPTLGQPQHF

len: 15
d_gene: TRBD1
abundance: -
v_gene: TRBV7-8
j_gene: TRBJ2-1
CDR3nt: TGTGCCAGCAGCTTCCGGGACAGTTCCTACAATGAGCAGTTCTTC
CDR3aa: CASSFRDSSYNEQFF

len: 16
d_gene: TRBD2
abundance: -
v_gene: TRBV6-6
j_gene: TRBJ2-3
CDR3nt: TGTGCCAGCAGTACCCGAAGCGGGAGTGCCGGAGATACGCAGTATTTT
CDR3aa: CASSTRSGSAGDTQYF

len: 15
d_gene: TRBD1
abundance: -
v_gene: TRBV9
j_gene: TRBJ2-5
CDR3nt: TGTGCCAGCAGCGCCCCGGGACAGGGGAGAGAGACCCAGTACTTC
CDR3aa: CASSAPGQGRETQYF